This T cell receptor beta chain came from a study of T cells in Graves' hyperthyroidism and ophthalmopathy. Study-level information: Peripheral blood was collected at initial diagnosis, before any treatment.

CDR1 and CDR2 from the germline V gene are MDHEN and SYDVKM. With V trimmed by 2 bases and J by 2 bases, 8 bases remained unmatched. The CDR3 consists of 16 residues. This clonotype showed up many times. Stability of Graves' hyperthyroidism was defined as absent ophthalmopathy progression within 18 months. In patients aged 18 to 65, hyperthyroidism was newly diagnosed, with duration under 2 months. The source material, RNA transcripts, was used to amplify TCR beta CDR3 regions. Researchers ran a first-round RT-PCR on the TCR CDR3 using the HTBI primer set. TCRdb reanalysed the multiplex PCR reads using MiXCR and keeps one entry per CDR3 protein. This sample yields 300,000 to 400,000 distinct CDR3 sequences, of which approximately 13% are seen a single time; 9.2% belongs to the top ten.

The sequence was collected from a young woman with Graves' hyperthyroidism. The material sequenced was blood. The V and J genes are TRBV28 and TRBJ2-7, with 8 positions matching TRBD2. The CDR3 bases are TGTGCCAGCAGTTTAGCCGGGGGGGGGACGGCCTACGAGCAGTACTTC. Amino acid sequence: CASSLAGGGTAYEQYF.